This T cell receptor beta chain appears in the sequencing data of a study of OX40 agonist ivuxolimab in advanced cancers. The overall study: Patients achieving partial responses numbered three: one hepatocellular carcinoma case and two cutaneous melanoma cases.

CDR3 length equals 16 residues. The V gene end was trimmed by 3 bases and the J gene end by 5 bases; junction bases not matched to a gene: 6. The germline gives CDR1 MGHRA, CDR2 YSYEKL. The protocol was immunoSEQ multiplex PCR, while the TCRdb copy is restricted to in-frame clones and leaves out a portion. The sample shows around 7,700 clones, 60% to 85% of them seen only once. The clonotype was recovered from an adult with an advanced solid tumor such as melanoma, head and neck, liver or kidney cancer. The chain links TRBV4-1 to TRBJ2-2; 10 bases line up with TRBD2. The specimen was CD4+ or CD8+ T cells sorted from blood, collected in a trial of the OX40 agonist ivuxolimab. The CDR3 loop reads CASSQAPGLATGELFF. CDR3 nucleotides: TGCGCCAGCAGCCAGGCGCCGGGACTAGCGACCGGGGAGCTGTTTTTT.